This T cell receptor beta chain was captured in a study of blood T cell repertoires in COVID-19. Trimming took off 5 bases at V and 5 bases at J, with 18 bases between the two ends. The CDR3 extends over 15 amino acids. The germline CDR1 and CDR2 sequences are MDHEN and SYDVKM. Produced via immunoSEQ multiplex PCR; TCRdb's table is partial and in-frame only. The sample records 340,000 or so clones, around 87% being singletons. The sequenced sample consisted of peripheral blood. V usage is TRBV28 and J usage is TRBJ1-1; D unclear. This receptor was taken from a man between 45 and 60 years old with active or convalescent COVID-19. CDR3 region: CASSPHSGRETEAFF. The CDR3 DNA sequence: TGTGCCAGCAGTCCTCATTCCGGGAGGGAGACTGAAGCTTTCTTT.